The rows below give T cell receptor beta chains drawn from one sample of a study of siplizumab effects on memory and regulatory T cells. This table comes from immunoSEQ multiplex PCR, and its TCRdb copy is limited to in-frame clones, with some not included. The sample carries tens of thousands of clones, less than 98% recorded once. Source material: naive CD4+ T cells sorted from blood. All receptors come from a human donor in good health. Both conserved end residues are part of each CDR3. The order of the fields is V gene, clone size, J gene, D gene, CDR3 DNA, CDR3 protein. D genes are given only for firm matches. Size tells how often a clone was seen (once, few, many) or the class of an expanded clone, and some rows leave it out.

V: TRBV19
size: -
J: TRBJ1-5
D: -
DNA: TGTGCCAGTAAAGGGCCGGGACTTTATCAGCCCCAGCATTTT
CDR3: CASKGPGLYQPQHF

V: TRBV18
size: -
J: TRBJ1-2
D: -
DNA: TGTGCCAGCTCACCGGACAGAAACTATGGCTACACCTTC
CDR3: CASSPDRNYGYTF

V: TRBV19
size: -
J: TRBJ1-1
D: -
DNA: TGTGCCACTGCGGGGGCTTTCTTT
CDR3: CATAGAFF

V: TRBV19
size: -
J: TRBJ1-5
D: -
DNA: TGTGCCAGTAGTATACGGAGGCCAGGGGCGAGTCAGCCCCAGCATTTT
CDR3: CASSIRRPGASQPQHF

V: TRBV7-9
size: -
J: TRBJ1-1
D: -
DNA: TGTGCCAGCAGCTTAGGGCGGAACACTGAAGCTTTCTTT
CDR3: CASSLGRNTEAFF

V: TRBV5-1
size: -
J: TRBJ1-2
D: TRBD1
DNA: TGCGCCAGCAGCGAGGGACAGGGGAATGGCTACACCTTC
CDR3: CASSEGQGNGYTF

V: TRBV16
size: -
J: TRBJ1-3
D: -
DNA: TGTGCCAGCAGCCGGGCGTGGACTGGAAACACCATATATTTT
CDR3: CASSRAWTGNTIYF

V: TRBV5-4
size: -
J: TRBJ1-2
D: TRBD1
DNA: TGTGCCAGCACACCTCAGGGGGGTAGGGGGTATGGCTACACCTTC
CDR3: CASTPQGGRGYGYTF

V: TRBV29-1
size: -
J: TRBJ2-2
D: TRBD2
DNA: TGCAGCGTCAGGACTTCCGGGACTAGTTACACCGGGGAGCTGTTTTTT
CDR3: CSVRTSGTSYTGELFF

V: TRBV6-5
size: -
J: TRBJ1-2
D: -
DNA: TGTGCCAGCATTAGGACGGCGGCTTTTGGCTACACCTTC
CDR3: CASIRTAAFGYTF

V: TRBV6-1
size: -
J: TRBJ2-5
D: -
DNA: TGTGCCAGCAGTGAATACACCCAAGGAGAGCAGTACTTC
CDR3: CASSEYTQGEQYF

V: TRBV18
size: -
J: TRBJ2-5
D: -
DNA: TGTGCCAGCTCACCAGGAGGGTACGAGACCCAGTACTTC
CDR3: CASSPGGYETQYF

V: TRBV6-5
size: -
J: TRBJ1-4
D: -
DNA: TGTGCCAGCAGTTCGACAGCTGAAAAACTGTTTTTT
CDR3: CASSSTAEKLFF

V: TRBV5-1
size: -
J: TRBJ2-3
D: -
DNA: TGCGCCAGCAGCCCCGGTTTGTTCAGGGCGCAACCCCGTCTAAGCACAGATACGCAGTATTTT
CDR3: CASSPGLFRAQPRLSTDTQYF

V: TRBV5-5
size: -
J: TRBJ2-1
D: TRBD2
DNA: TGTGCCAGCAGCTCTAGCGGGAGGGCCACCTACAATGAGCAGTTCTTC
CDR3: CASSSSGRATYNEQFF

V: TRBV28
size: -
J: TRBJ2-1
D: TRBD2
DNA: TGTGCCAGCAGTCGACTAGCGGTCAATGAGCAGTTCTTC
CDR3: CASSRLAVNEQFF

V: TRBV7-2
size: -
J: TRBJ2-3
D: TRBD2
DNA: TGTGCCAGCAGCTCAAGAAGACTAGCGGGAGGGGGGGCAGATACGCAGTATTTT
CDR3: CASSSRRLAGGGADTQYF

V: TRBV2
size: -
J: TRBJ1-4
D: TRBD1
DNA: TGTGCCAGCAGGGACAGGGGGAGTGAAAAACTGTTTTTT
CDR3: CASRDRGSEKLFF

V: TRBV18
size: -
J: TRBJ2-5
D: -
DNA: TGTGCCAGCTCACCAGAGCGCCGGGACACATATCCTGCTATGCAGTACTTC
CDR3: CASSPERRDTYPAMQYF

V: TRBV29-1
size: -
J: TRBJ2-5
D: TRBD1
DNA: TGCAGCGTTGTGGGACAGGCAGAGACCCAGTACTTC
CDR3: CSVVGQAETQYF

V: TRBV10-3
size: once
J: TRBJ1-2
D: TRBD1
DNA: TGTGCCATCAAGACAGGGGCGGACTATGGCTACACCTTC
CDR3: CAIKTGADYGYTF

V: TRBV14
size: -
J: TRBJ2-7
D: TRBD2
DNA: TGTGCCAGCAGCCAAGAGCTCCATACTAGCGGGTCAAGCGAGCAGTACTTC
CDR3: CASSQELHTSGSSEQYF

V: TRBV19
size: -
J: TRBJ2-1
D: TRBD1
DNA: TGTGCCAGTAGTAGTTTAACAGGGGTCTACAATGAGCAGTTCTTC
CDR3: CASSSLTGVYNEQFF

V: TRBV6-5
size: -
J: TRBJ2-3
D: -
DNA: TGTGCCAGCAGTTACCCGGGGGAAGTTGCAGATACGCAGTATTTT
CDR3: CASSYPGEVADTQYF

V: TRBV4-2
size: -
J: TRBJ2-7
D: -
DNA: TGTGCCAGCAGCCAAGTGGGTTTAGGGGCACCGGGCGAGCAGTACTTC
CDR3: CASSQVGLGAPGEQYF

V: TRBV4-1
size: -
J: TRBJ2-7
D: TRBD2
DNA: TGCGCCAGCAGCCGGACTAGCGGGACCTCCTACGAGCAGTACTTC
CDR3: CASSRTSGTSYEQYF

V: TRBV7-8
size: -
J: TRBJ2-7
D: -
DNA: TGTGCCAGCAGCGCCTGGCAGGGTGGGGAGACGAGCTCCTACGAGCAGTACTTC
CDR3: CASSAWQGGETSSYEQYF

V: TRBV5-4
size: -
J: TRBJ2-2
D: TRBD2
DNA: TGTGCCAGCAGCGGACTAGCGGGGGAAAACACCGGGGAGCTGTTTTTT
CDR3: CASSGLAGENTGELFF

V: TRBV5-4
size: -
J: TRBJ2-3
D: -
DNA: TGTGCCAGCAGCTTGAGTTTCGGTAATCCGAGGACAGATACGCAGTATTTT
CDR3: CASSLSFGNPRTDTQYF